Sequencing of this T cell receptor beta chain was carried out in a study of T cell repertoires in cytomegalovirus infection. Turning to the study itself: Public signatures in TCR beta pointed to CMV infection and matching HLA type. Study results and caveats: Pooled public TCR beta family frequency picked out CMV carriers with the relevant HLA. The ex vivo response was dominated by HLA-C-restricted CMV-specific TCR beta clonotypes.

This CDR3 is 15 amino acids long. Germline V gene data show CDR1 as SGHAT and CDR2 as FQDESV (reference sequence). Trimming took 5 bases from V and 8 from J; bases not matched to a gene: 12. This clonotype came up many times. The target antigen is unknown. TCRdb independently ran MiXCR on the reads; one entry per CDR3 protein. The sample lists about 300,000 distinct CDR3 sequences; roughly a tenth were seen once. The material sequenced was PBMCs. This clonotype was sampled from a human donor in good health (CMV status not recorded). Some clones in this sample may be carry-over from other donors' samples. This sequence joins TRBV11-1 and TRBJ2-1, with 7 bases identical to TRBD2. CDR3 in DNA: TGTGCCAGCAGCCCCTCACCGGGGGGTAGCGATGAGCAGTTCTTC. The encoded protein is CASSPSPGGSDEQFF.